The rows below give T cell receptor beta chains drawn from one sample of a study of metastatic and nonmetastatic thyroid tumors. TCRdb re-processed the PCR reads through MiXCR. The sample has about 47,000 clones, 24% seen once; the top ten hold 3% to 3.5%. Sequenced sample: blood. These receptors all come from a male donor with papillary thyroid cancer or a benign thyroid nodule (not recorded which). Some clones in this sample may be carry-over from other donors' samples. Each CDR3 is given with its conserved first and last residue. The D gene is left open where the match is weak. The listing skips clone size in some rows; elsewhere it reads once, few, many or a size class.

V	J	size	D	CDR3	DNA
TRBV15	TRBJ2-7	many	.	CATSRGGAGAKSAYEQYF	TGTGCCACCAGCAGAGGGGGGGCTGGGGCTAAGAGTGCCTACGAGCAGTACTTC
TRBV5-8	TRBJ1-3	few	.	CASSLEDYGNTIYF	TGTGCCAGCAGCTTGGAGGATTATGGAAACACCATATATTTT
TRBV10-3	TRBJ1-1	few	TRBD1	CASSRDRVSTEAFF	TGTGCCAGCAGCCGCGACAGGGTGAGCACTGAAGCTTTCTTT
TRBV2	TRBJ2-5	many	TRBD2	CASSGSGSGETQYF	TGTGCCAGCAGTGGTAGCGGGAGTGGAGAGACCCAGTACTTC
TRBV7-9	TRBJ2-7	many	TRBD1	CASSPTTGSEQYF	TGTGCCAGCAGCCCCACGACAGGGAGCGAGCAGTACTTC
TRBV12-3/TRBV12-4	TRBJ1-5	many	.	CASTSSWGQPQHF	TGTGCCAGCACCTCATCCTGGGGACAGCCCCAGCATTTT
TRBV7-9	TRBJ1-1	many	.	CASSPFGATEAFF	TGTGCCAGCAGCCCATTCGGGGCCACTGAAGCTTTCTTT
TRBV10-3	TRBJ2-3	.	TRBD2	CAISGGGGSGTSTDTQYF	TGTGCCATCAGTGGTGGAGGAGGCAGCGGGACTAGCACAGATACGCAGTATTTT
TRBV30	TRBJ2-3	once	.	CAWSRLGGTDTQYF	TGTGCCTGGAGTCGGCTAGGAGGGACAGATACGCAGTATTTT
TRBV30	TRBJ1-5	.	.	CAWSKGIDQPQHF	TGTGCCTGGAGTAAGGGGATAGATCAGCCCCAGCATTTT
TRBV7-3	TRBJ2-7	.	.	CASSYTHGYEQYF	TGTGCCAGCAGCTACACACATGGCTACGAGCAGTACTTC
TRBV27	TRBJ1-2	few	TRBD1	CASSPAGTANYGYTF	TGTGCCAGCAGTCCTGCCGGGACAGCTAACTATGGCTACACCTTC
TRBV27	TRBJ2-3	few	.	CASGWDTQYF	TGTGCCAGCGGGTGGGATACGCAGTATTTT
TRBV6-5	TRBJ2-7	many	.	CASSYSTLPTEQYF	TGTGCCAGCAGTTACTCGACGTTACCCACCGAGCAGTACTTC
TRBV15	TRBJ1-1	few	.	CAISRATNTEAFF	TGTGCCATCAGCAGAGCCACAAACACTGAAGCCTTCTTT
TRBV15	TRBJ1-5	many	TRBD1	CATSRSGQGQPQHF	TGTGCCACCAGCAGATCGGGACAGGGGCAGCCCCAGCATTTT
TRBV11-2	TRBJ1-5	many	TRBD1	CASSSGTGSSNQPQHF	TGTGCCAGCAGCTCGGGGACAGGGTCGAGCAATCAGCCCCAGCATTTT
TRBV5-1	TRBJ2-1	many	.	CASSLNGGSYNEQFF	TGCGCCAGCAGCTTGAACGGGGGTTCCTACAATGAGCAGTTCTTC
TRBV30	TRBJ1-4	few	.	CAWSVELGTNEKLFF	TGTGCCTGGAGTGTGGAACTGGGTACTAATGAAAAACTGTTTTTT
TRBV6-1	TRBJ2-2	.	TRBD1	CASSPLPGQGNPELFF	TGTGCCAGCAGTCCGCTCCCGGGACAGGGAAATCCGGAGCTGTTTTTT
TRBV7-3	TRBJ1-5	.	.	CASSLSAGQPQHF	TGTGCCAGCAGCTTAAGCGCGGGTCAGCCCCAGCATTTT
TRBV9	TRBJ2-7	many	TRBD1	CASSVGSGTGDYEQYF	TGTGCCAGCAGCGTAGGATCCGGGACAGGGGATTACGAGCAGTACTTC
TRBV20-1	TRBJ2-7	many	.	CSARDYTSYEQYF	TGCAGTGCTAGGGACTATACTTCCTACGAGCAGTACTTC
TRBV7-3	TRBJ2-7	.	.	CASSLRPGDEQYF	TGTGCCAGCAGCCTACGGCCCGGCGACGAGCAGTACTTC
TRBV28	TRBJ1-2	.	.	CASSHPRQGEVSSGYTF	TGTGCCAGCAGTCACCCCCGGCAGGGAGAAGTTAGTTCGGGCTACACCTTC
TRBV20-1	TRBJ2-1	many	TRBD2	CSAKSLRGRAYNEQFF	TGCAGTGCTAAGAGCTTACGGGGGAGGGCCTACAATGAGCAGTTCTTC
TRBV20-1	TRBJ2-4	.	TRBD2	CSARDPGGAIIQYF	TGCAGTGCTAGAGATCCGGGAGGGGCTATCATTCAGTACTTC
TRBV20-1	TRBJ2-1	.	TRBD2	CSARGFGLAGYNEQFF	TGCAGTGCTAGAGGGTTCGGACTAGCGGGATACAATGAGCAGTTCTTC
TRBV10-2	TRBJ2-2	few	.	CASSERGAANTGELFF	TGCGCCAGCAGCGAGAGGGGCGCAGCTAACACCGGGGAGCTGTTTTTT
TRBV28	TRBJ1-4	many	TRBD1	CASKGTGTGKLFF	TGTGCCAGCAAGGGGACAGGGACCGGGAAACTGTTTTTT
TRBV6-1	TRBJ1-5	few	.	CASSTGEGEDQPQHF	TGTGCCAGCAGCACTGGGGAGGGTGAGGATCAGCCCCAGCATTTT
TRBV6-1	TRBJ2-7	many	.	CASSELDSLTTYEQYF	TGTGCCAGCAGTGAACTGGACAGCTTAACCACCTACGAGCAGTACTTC
TRBV7-8	TRBJ1-2	.	.	CASSLGGYGYTF	TGTGCCAGCAGCTTAGGCGGCTATGGCTACACCTTC
TRBV4-1	TRBJ2-7	many	TRBD1	CASSQEVNRGAYEQYF	TGCGCCAGCAGCCAAGAGGTAAACAGGGGCGCCTACGAGCAGTACTTC
TRBV20-1	TRBJ1-1	.	.	CSARDLGAIAGAFF	TGCAGTGCTAGAGATCTGGGGGCAATCGCTGGGGCTTTCTTT
TRBV5-4	TRBJ1-2	many	TRBD1	CASSLGDRDYGYTF	TGTGCCAGCAGCTTGGGGGACAGGGACTATGGCTACACCTTC
TRBV6-1	TRBJ1-5	many	.	CASLGGAVGNQPQHF	TGTGCCAGCCTTGGGGGGGCAGTTGGCAATCAGCCCCAGCATTTT
TRBV7-6	TRBJ2-7	.	TRBD2	CASSLDAGAYEQYF	TGTGCCAGCAGCTTAGATGCGGGGGCCTACGAGCAGTACTTC
TRBV6-2/TRBV6-3	TRBJ1-5	.	TRBD1	CASSYSRDRPTYSNQPQHF	TGTGCCAGCAGTTACTCTAGGGACAGGCCAACTTATAGCAATCAGCCCCAGCATTTT
TRBV5-1	TRBJ1-1	many	.	CASSLDAVNTEAFF	TGCGCCAGCAGCTTGGACGCCGTGAACACTGAAGCTTTCTTT
TRBV6-4	TRBJ2-1	.	TRBD2	CASSAGTSGDNEQFF	TGTGCCAGCAGTGCGGGGACTAGTGGAGACAATGAGCAGTTCTTC
TRBV30	TRBJ1-2	.	.	CAWSVGGRRNYGYTF	TGTGCCTGGAGTGTAGGGGGGAGAAGGAACTATGGCTACACCTTC